One sample yielded the 21 T cell receptor beta chains listed below, sequenced in a study of neurological immune-mediated disorders. TCRdb fed the 5' RACE reads into MiXCR, producing one record per CDR3 protein. In the table there are about 44,000 distinct CDR3 sequences, approximately 21% of which are singletons. Time point described: technical triplicate 3. Sequencing was performed on PBMCs. The receptors derive from a man in his sixties with HTLV-1-associated myelopathy (HAM/TSP).

This clonotype was recorded at least ten times. The gene calls are TRBV7-9 and TRBJ1-4; 7 bases are a match to TRBD1. The CDR3 has 15 amino acids. CDR1 and CDR2 (germline): SEHNR, FQNEAQ (reference sequence). V shed 5 bases and J 8 bases; nucleotides not matched to a gene: 11. CDR3 in DNA: TGTGCCAGCAGCGACTTACAGGGGTTAGGCGAAAAACTGTTTTTT. The encoded protein is CASSDLQGLGEKLFF.

This clonotype came up many times. The rearrangement uses TRBV20-1 and TRBJ1-2; TRBD1 matches at 8 bases. In germline, CDR1 is DFQATT, CDR2 SNEGSKA (reference sequence). V trimming: 2 bases; J trimming: 3 bases; junction bases outside the gene matches: 8. This CDR3 spans 15 amino acids. This chain's CDR3 is CSARTGTGEYYGYTF. CDR3 nucleotides: TGCAGTGCTAGAACCGGGACAGGAGAATACTATGGCTACACCTTC.

Worth noting for this clonotype: Relative to the germline gene, one junction end is altered; a read error may explain this. V usage is TRBV7-2 and J usage is TRBJ2-1; possible D gene TRBD2, 6 bases. Per germline, CDR1 SGHTA and CDR2 FQGNSA. CDR3 length equals 15 residues. The CDR3 bases are TGTGCCAGCACTGGGACTTTGAGCTCCTACTATGAGCAGTTCTTC. As protein: CASTGTLSSYYEQFF.

The chain employs TRBV12-3 or TRBV12-4 and TRBJ2-2; weak D call: TRBD2 (6 bases). Trimming took 3 bases from V and 6 from J, leaving 14 bases between them. This CDR3 region has 15 residues. The CDR3 DNA sequence: TGTGCCAGCAGTTTTACTCGGGGAGGCGCCGGGGAGCTGTTTTTT. Its translation: CASSFTRGGAGELFF.

This clonotype was seen ten or more times. The chain uses TRBV10-3 and TRBJ2-1; D remains ambiguous. The V gene's germline CDR1 is ENHRY and CDR2 SYGVKD. This CDR3 spans 12 amino acids. V dropped 5 bases and J dropped 7 bases, with 9 bases sitting between them. The CDR3 reads CAISTYGNEQFF. The DNA for the CDR3 is TGTGCCATCAGTACGTACGGGAATGAGCAGTTCTTC.

This clonotype turned up a few times. The junction and the germline gene differ at one end; a read error may be behind it. This rearrangement joins TRBV19 to TRBJ2-1, with D unresolved. CDR1 and CDR2 (germline): LNHDA, SQIVND (reference sequence). The CDR3 is 14 amino acids. The CDR3: CASSIDHAQNGQFF. CDR3 nucleotide sequence: TGTGCCAGTAGTATAGATCACGCCCAAAATGGGCAGTTCTTC.

This clonotype was seen many times. CDR3 in amino acids: CSARDLQGEGGYTF. DNA of the CDR3: TGCAGTGCTAGAGATCTGCAGGGAGAAGGCGGCTACACCTTC. The chain links TRBV20-1 to TRBJ1-2, with a possible D match to TRBD1 (5 bases). The germline CDR1 and CDR2 sequences are DFQATT and SNEGSKA (reference sequence). The V end was cut by 0 bases, the J end by 8 bases, with 16 bases between. The CDR3 totals 14 residues.

The CDR3 loop is CSARPSGTNTGELFF. DNA of the CDR3: TGCAGTGCTCGGCCTAGCGGGACGAACACCGGGGAGCTGTTTTTT. This sequence joins TRBV20-1 and TRBJ2-2; TRBD2 matches at 9 bases. Per the germline V gene, CDR1 is DFQATT and CDR2 is SNEGSKA (reference sequence). V lost 5 bases and J lost 0; bases outside the gene matches: 4. CDR3 length: 15 residues.

This clonotype was counted at least ten times. The chain has TRBV5-6 and TRBJ2-1, with D possibly TRBD2 on 7 matching bases. The CDR3 length is 13 residues. The ends were cut back, 5 bases at V and 7 bases at J, with 13 bases in the middle. Germline CDR1 and CDR2: SGHDT and YYEEEE. CDR3 residues: CASSWGGGNEQFF. The CDR3 DNA reads as TGTGCCAGCAGTTGGGGGGGCGGGAATGAGCAGTTCTTC.

The sample holds many counts of this clonotype. The chain joins TRBV3-1 to TRBJ2-5, with a weak D call TRBD2 (6 bases). The CDR3 runs to 15 residues. Germline loops: CDR1 LGHDT, CDR2 YNNKEL (reference sequence). The V end lost 0 bases, the J end lost 7 bases, and 15 bases lay between the germline ends. CDR3 DNA sequence: TGTGCCAGCAGCCAAGATATCCGGGAGAAGGGGACCCAGTACTTC. Protein sequence: CASSQDIREKGTQYF.

This clonotype was observed at least ten times. The genes are TRBV7-9 and TRBJ2-7, with 9 nucleotides matching TRBD2. This CDR3 spans 17 amino acids. Looked up from germline, CDR1 is SEHNR and CDR2 is FQNEAQ (reference sequence). Trimming cost V 1 base and J 0 bases; bases outside gene matches: 7. CDR3 in DNA: TGTGCCAGCAGCTTAGGGACTAGCGCACAACTCTCCTACGAGCAGTACTTC. Protein sequence: CASSLGTSAQLSYEQYF.

The chain joins TRBV20-1 to TRBJ2-1, with 10 positions matching TRBD2. Germline lookup yields CDR1 DFQATT and CDR2 SNEGSKA (reference sequence). V gave up 3 bases and J gave up 6 bases; unmatched junction bases: 5. This CDR3 spans 14 amino acids. The CDR3 region is CSARGLAGVNEQFF. The CDR3 region has the DNA TGCAGTGCTAGGGGTCTAGCGGGAGTCAATGAGCAGTTCTTC.

At least ten counts were recorded for this clonotype. CDR3 sequence: CASSLAVFTGELFF. The DNA of the CDR3 is TGCGCCAGCAGCTTGGCCGTGTTTACCGGGGAGCTGTTTTTT. This chain links TRBV5-1 with TRBJ2-2; D gene unclear. Germline values: CDR1 SGHRS, CDR2 YFSETQ. The CDR3 has 14 amino acids. The germline V and J ends were trimmed by 0 bases and 5 bases, with 8 bases remaining between them.

The table lists this clonotype with many counts. The V gene is TRBV15, the J gene TRBJ2-7; possibly TRBD2 for D (6 bases). Trimming took 3 bases from V and 6 from J, leaving 6 bases between them. Per germline, CDR1 LNHNV and CDR2 YYDKDF (reference sequence). The CDR3 loop spans 11 amino acids. The CDR3 here is CATSSGGEQYF. The CDR3 DNA follows: TGTGCCACCAGCAGCGGGGGCGAGCAGTACTTC.

The CDR3 loop is CASSASGGITDTQYF. CDR3 DNA: TGTGCCAGCAGCGCTAGCGGGGGGATCACAGATACGCAGTATTTT. V and J are TRBV5-4 and TRBJ2-3, with TRBD2 identical over 11 bases. CDR1 and CDR2 (germline): SGHNT, YYREEE (reference sequence). The V and J ends lost 4 bases and 2 bases, in that order; junction bases with no gene match: 3. The CDR3 sequence is 15 residues long. The full variable domain, its missing parts supplied by reference TRBV5-4 and TRBJ2-3, is ETGVTQSPTHLIKTRGQQVTLRCSSQSGHNTVSWYQQALGQGPQFIFQYYREEENGRGNFPPRFSGLQFPNYSSELNVNALELDDSALYLCASSASGGITDTQYFGPGTRLTVL.

This clonotype was seen repeatedly, ten times or more. The chain is built from TRBV6-5 and TRBJ2-3, with TRBD2 as a possible D gene (6 bases). The CDR3 consists of 14 residues. Trimming removed 2 bases from V and 5 bases from J, with 11 bases in between. Germline V CDR1 and CDR2: MNHEY, SVGAGI. The CDR3 bases are TGTGCCAGCAGTTACCGGGAGTGGGGAGATACGCAGTATTTT. Its protein is CASSYREWGDTQYF.

Remarks on this clonotype: This CDR3 fails to terminate in the conserved phenylalanine or tryptophan, so it likely reflects a read error. The CDR3 coding sequence is TGTTCCAGCAGTTTAGGGGGGGGCAATCAGCCCCAGCATCTT. Translated, it gives CSSSLGGGNQPQHL. The chain couples TRBV12-3 or TRBV12-4 to TRBJ1-5, with D tentatively TRBD1 (6 bases). The CDR3 runs to 14 residues.

This clonotype has a count of ten or more. The chain joins TRBV6-5 to TRBJ1-6; D is perhaps TRBD1 (6 bases). This CDR3 region has 12 residues. V dropped 7 bases and J dropped 7 bases, with 8 bases sitting between them. Germline assignment: CDR1 MNHEY and CDR2 SVGAGI. CDR3 protein: CASKQGNSPLHF. CDR3 bases: TGTGCCAGCAAGCAGGGGAATTCACCCCTCCACTTT.

There are many counts of this clonotype. The CDR3 spells CSARPGLANSDEQYF. The CDR3 region has the DNA TGCAGCGCTCGCCCGGGACTAGCGAATTCTGACGAGCAGTACTTC. The chain joins TRBV29-1 to TRBJ2-7, with TRBD2 matching 10 bases. With 7 bases clipped from V and 5 bases from J, the junction kept 14 bases outside the gene matches. CDR3 length: 15 amino acids. CDR1 is SQVTM, CDR2 ANQGSEA, per germline.

This clonotype appeared many times. V and J are TRBV10-2 and TRBJ2-7; no reliable D call. Trimming removed 6 bases from V and 0 bases from J, with 6 bases in between. The CDR3 has 12 amino acids. CDR1 and CDR2 from the germline V gene are WSHSY and SAAADI. The CDR3 DNA follows: TGCGCCAGCAGGGACCCCTCCTACGAGCAGTACTTC. This gives the protein CASRDPSYEQYF.

This clonotype has a count of ten or more. The rearrangement joins TRBV20-1 to TRBJ2-7, with D possibly TRBD1 on 6 matching bases. The CDR3 has 13 amino acids. V gave up 5 bases and J gave up 3 bases, with 14 bases separating them. CDR1 and CDR2 (germline): DFQATT, SNEGSKA (reference sequence). CDR3 in amino acids: CSAQQGLDYEQYF. The CDR3 region has the DNA TGCAGTGCTCAACAGGGTTTGGACTACGAGCAGTACTTC.